This record looks at one TCR beta chain sequence and its context. The data stem from a study of blood T cell repertoires in COVID-19. Study summary: Donors in the United States, Italy and Spain gave samples during acute or convalescent COVID-19. PBMCs, B-cell-depleted T cells, or T cells were the source of the cDNA or gDNA that made up the material.

This CDR3 contains 14 residues. CDR1 MNHEY and CDR2 SVGEGT come from the germline V gene. V gave up 6 bases and J gave up 3 bases; unmatched junction bases: 3. In the study's own analysis: Amplification with reference gene primers provided the estimates of nucleated cell counts. Sequencing used immunoSEQ multiplex PCR; TCRdb keeps in-frame clones, though not all of them. That table is the source of V, J and clone size, and D and trimming were worked out from the DNA. The sample has about 85,000 clones, around nine tenths seen once. The clonotype was recovered from a man aged 45 to 65 with acute or convalescent COVID-19. Sequencing was performed on peripheral blood. The V gene is TRBV6-2 or TRBV6-3, the J gene TRBJ2-5, with 11 bases matching TRBD1. This chain's CDR3 is CASSQGQGEETQYF. CDR3 in DNA: TGTGCCAGCAGCCAGGGACAGGGGGAAGAGACCCAGTACTTC.